Listed below are T cell receptor beta chains from one sample, sequenced in a study of blood T cells in healthy people across ages. In TCRdb, the 5' RACE reads were re-called with MiXCR into one record per CDR3 protein. The data hold 800,000 to 1,300,000 distinct CDR3 sequences, with approximately 25% observed a single time. This same sample was also taken into another study, of T cells of mothers and their children.

The material sequenced was blood. These receptors came from a girl aged 2 to 9 in good health. CDR3s include the opening cysteine and the closing phenylalanine or tryptophan. A D gene is named only where the DNA matches it firmly. Only part of the rows carry a size: once, few, many, or a class if the clone is expanded.

v_gene: TRBV29-1; d_gene: -; abundance: few; j_gene: TRBJ2-1; CDR3aa: CSVDNPDSNEQFF; CDR3nt: TGCAGCGTCGACAATCCTGACTCAAATGAGCAGTTCTTC
v_gene: TRBV29-1; d_gene: -; abundance: -; j_gene: TRBJ2-5; CDR3aa: CSVDRSQQETQYF; CDR3nt: TGCAGCGTGGACAGAAGCCAACAAGAGACCCAGTACTTC
v_gene: TRBV28; d_gene: -; abundance: few; j_gene: TRBJ2-5; CDR3aa: CASREAQGSETQYF; CDR3nt: TGTGCCAGCAGAGAGGCCCAGGGATCAGAGACCCAGTACTTC
v_gene: TRBV4-1; d_gene: -; abundance: few; j_gene: TRBJ2-1; CDR3aa: CASSPEGPKSYNEQFF; CDR3nt: TGCGCCAGCAGCCCTGAGGGGCCGAAGTCCTACAATGAGCAGTTCTTC
v_gene: TRBV6-2/TRBV6-3; d_gene: -; abundance: few; j_gene: TRBJ2-1; CDR3aa: CASTFPGPYNEQFF; CDR3nt: TGTGCCAGCACCTTTCCGGGGCCCTACAATGAGCAGTTCTTC
v_gene: TRBV6-2/TRBV6-3; d_gene: -; abundance: -; j_gene: TRBJ2-3; CDR3aa: CASGYNTDTQYF; CDR3nt: TGTGCCAGCGGTTATAACACAGATACGCAGTATTTT
v_gene: TRBV4-1; d_gene: -; abundance: once; j_gene: TRBJ1-1; CDR3aa: CASSQGWLMNAEAFF; CDR3nt: TGCGCCAGCAGCCAAGGATGGCTGATGAACGCTGAAGCTTTCTTT
v_gene: TRBV13; d_gene: TRBD1; abundance: -; j_gene: TRBJ2-6; CDR3aa: CASSPRQGGANVLTF; CDR3nt: TGTGCCAGCAGCCCCCGACAGGGAGGGGCCAACGTCCTGACTTTC
v_gene: TRBV13; d_gene: TRBD1; abundance: -; j_gene: TRBJ1-2; CDR3aa: CASSSTGQGDGGYTF; CDR3nt: TGTGCCAGCAGCTCTACGGGACAGGGGGACGGTGGCTACACCTTC
v_gene: TRBV12-3/TRBV12-4; d_gene: TRBD1; abundance: -; j_gene: TRBJ2-7; CDR3aa: CASSLAGQVTYEQYF; CDR3nt: TGTGCCAGCAGTTTAGCGGGACAGGTTACCTACGAGCAGTACTTC
v_gene: TRBV20-1; d_gene: -; abundance: -; j_gene: TRBJ2-7; CDR3aa: CSASSGYEQYF; CDR3nt: TGCAGTGCTAGTTCAGGCTACGAGCAGTACTTC
v_gene: TRBV27; d_gene: -; abundance: -; j_gene: TRBJ1-6; CDR3aa: CASSSLSSNSPLHF; CDR3nt: TGTGCCAGCAGTTCCCTATCGTCGAATTCACCCCTCCACTTT
v_gene: TRBV12-3/TRBV12-4; d_gene: -; abundance: -; j_gene: TRBJ2-1; CDR3aa: CASSYGQIRNEQFF; CDR3nt: TGTGCCAGCAGTTACGGACAGATTCGTAATGAGCAGTTCTTC
v_gene: TRBV24-1; d_gene: TRBD2; abundance: -; j_gene: TRBJ2-5; CDR3aa: CATSDSSGGHQETQYF; CDR3nt: TGTGCCACCAGTGACAGTAGCGGGGGCCACCAAGAGACCCAGTACTTC
v_gene: TRBV11-2; d_gene: -; abundance: few; j_gene: TRBJ1-4; CDR3aa: CASSSGVVGEKLFF; CDR3nt: TGTGCCAGCAGCTCAGGAGTAGTGGGCGAAAAACTGTTTTTT
v_gene: TRBV7-8; d_gene: -; abundance: -; j_gene: TRBJ2-1; CDR3aa: CASSLEGGREQLF; CDR3nt: TGTGCCAGCAGCTTAGAAGGGGGACGCGAGCAGCTCTTC
v_gene: TRBV3-1; d_gene: -; abundance: few; j_gene: TRBJ1-6; CDR3aa: CASSQDYDLNSPLHF; CDR3nt: TGTGCCAGCAGCCAAGATTATGACCTCAATTCACCCCTCCACTTT
v_gene: TRBV12-3/TRBV12-4; d_gene: -; abundance: -; j_gene: TRBJ2-2; CDR3aa: CASHLTGELFF; CDR3nt: TGTGCCAGCCACCTCACCGGGGAGCTGTTTTTT
v_gene: TRBV5-5; d_gene: TRBD1; abundance: -; j_gene: TRBJ2-1; CDR3aa: CASSLAQGVNEQFF; CDR3nt: TGTGCCAGCAGCTTGGCACAGGGGGTAAATGAGCAGTTCTTC
v_gene: TRBV12-3/TRBV12-4; d_gene: -; abundance: -; j_gene: TRBJ2-5; CDR3aa: CASSSGMPRGTQYF; CDR3nt: TGTGCCAGCAGTTCTGGGATGCCCAGAGGGACCCAGTACTTC
v_gene: TRBV28; d_gene: -; abundance: few; j_gene: TRBJ2-5; CDR3aa: CASILGELRSFNEQFF; CDR3nt: -
v_gene: TRBV5-4; d_gene: -; abundance: -; j_gene: TRBJ2-6; CDR3aa: CAIQLGGPEGANVLTF; CDR3nt: TGTGCCATACAGCTGGGGGGGCCGGAGGGGGCCAACGTCCTGACTTTC
v_gene: TRBV12-3/TRBV12-4; d_gene: -; abundance: -; j_gene: TRBJ2-3; CDR3aa: CASSSGSVSADTEYF; CDR3nt: TGTGCCAGCAGTTCTGGCAGCGTGAGCGCAGATACGGAGTATTTC
v_gene: TRBV29-1; d_gene: TRBD1; abundance: few; j_gene: TRBJ2-4; CDR3aa: CSAILGQGVYIQYF; CDR3nt: TGCAGCGCCATTCTGGGACAGGGTGTTTACATTCAGTACTTC
v_gene: TRBV29-1; d_gene: TRBD1; abundance: -; j_gene: TRBJ1-2; CDR3aa: CSYAGGSNYGYTF; CDR3nt: TGCAGTTACGCAGGGGGAAGCAACTATGGCTACACCTTC
v_gene: TRBV5-1; d_gene: -; abundance: -; j_gene: TRBJ2-5; CDR3aa: CASASGAAQETQYF; CDR3nt: TGCGCCAGCGCGTCCGGGGCTGCCCAAGAGACCCAGTACTTC
v_gene: TRBV6-1; d_gene: TRBD1; abundance: -; j_gene: TRBJ2-2; CDR3aa: CASSGGTANTGELFF; CDR3nt: TGTGCCAGCAGTGGGGGGACAGCGAACACCGGGGAGCTGTTTTTT
v_gene: TRBV12-3/TRBV12-4; d_gene: -; abundance: many; j_gene: TRBJ2-1; CDR3aa: CASSLLGNEQFF; CDR3nt: TGTGCCAGCAGTTTGTTGGGGAATGAGCAGTTCTTC
v_gene: TRBV4-2; d_gene: -; abundance: -; j_gene: TRBJ1-2; CDR3aa: CASSQDLTDYGYTF; CDR3nt: TGTGCCAGCAGCCAAGATTTGACAGACTATGGCTACACCTTC
v_gene: TRBV7-2; d_gene: TRBD2; abundance: few; j_gene: TRBJ2-5; CDR3aa: CASSSLTSGGTGETPYF; CDR3nt: TGTGCCAGCAGCTCACTGACTAGCGGGGGAACGGGGGAGACCCCGTACTTC
v_gene: TRBV7-3; d_gene: -; abundance: -; j_gene: TRBJ2-1; CDR3aa: CASSRIGEVNEQFF; CDR3nt: TGTGCCAGCAGCCGTATCGGAGAAGTGAATGAGCAGTTCTTC
v_gene: TRBV7-2; d_gene: TRBD1; abundance: -; j_gene: TRBJ1-4; CDR3aa: CASSTRPSTGVATNEKLFF; CDR3nt: TGTGCCAGCAGCACACGCCCCTCGACAGGGGTGGCAACTAATGAAAAACTGTTTTTT
v_gene: TRBV20-1; d_gene: TRBD2; abundance: -; j_gene: TRBJ2-7; CDR3aa: CSAREAGAYEQYF; CDR3nt: TGCAGTGCTAGAGAAGCGGGAGCCTACGAGCAGTACTTC
v_gene: TRBV5-6; d_gene: TRBD1; abundance: few; j_gene: TRBJ1-5; CDR3aa: CASSPGQGGEPQHF; CDR3nt: TGTGCCAGCAGCCCAGGACAGGGTGGGGAGCCCCAGCATTTT
v_gene: TRBV11-2; d_gene: -; abundance: -; j_gene: TRBJ2-7; CDR3aa: CASSSTFQQGGEQYF; CDR3nt: TGTGCCAGCAGCTCGACCTTCCAACAGGGCGGCGAGCAGTACTTC
v_gene: TRBV6-5; d_gene: TRBD1; abundance: many; j_gene: TRBJ2-6; CDR3aa: CASSYTGGTGANVLTF; CDR3nt: TGTGCCAGCAGTTACACAGGGGGCACTGGGGCCAACGTCCTGACTTTC
v_gene: TRBV5-1; d_gene: TRBD2; abundance: -; j_gene: TRBJ2-7; CDR3aa: CASSTGLAGSYSYEQYF; CDR3nt: TGCGCCAGCAGCACAGGACTAGCGGGGTCCTATTCCTACGAGCAGTACTTC
v_gene: TRBV20-1; d_gene: -; abundance: -; j_gene: TRBJ1-2; CDR3aa: CSAGGFGQRESNYGYTF; CDR3nt: TGCAGTGCTGGGGGGTTTGGACAGAGAGAATCTAACTATGGCTACACCTTC
v_gene: TRBV12-3/TRBV12-4; d_gene: -; abundance: -; j_gene: TRBJ2-5; CDR3aa: CASSEQGTSETQYF; CDR3nt: TGTGCCAGCAGTGAACAGGGAACGTCGGAGACCCAGTACTTC
v_gene: TRBV20-1; d_gene: -; abundance: few; j_gene: TRBJ2-3; CDR3aa: CSARPLGYTDTQYF; CDR3nt: TGCAGTGCTCGCCCGCTGGGATACACAGATACGCAGTATTTT
v_gene: TRBV3-1; d_gene: -; abundance: few; j_gene: TRBJ2-5; CDR3aa: CASSQDRGPTETQYF; CDR3nt: TGTGCCAGCAGCCAAGACAGAGGGCCTACAGAGACCCAGTACTTC
v_gene: TRBV3-1; d_gene: TRBD1; abundance: -; j_gene: TRBJ1-4; CDR3aa: CASGQATNEKLFF; CDR3nt: TGTGCCAGCGGACAGGCAACTAATGAAAAACTGTTTTTT
v_gene: TRBV3-1; d_gene: -; abundance: -; j_gene: TRBJ2-4; CDR3aa: CASGPRIAKNIQYF; CDR3nt: TGTGCCTCCGGACCCCGGATAGCCAAAAACATTCAGTACTTC
v_gene: TRBV5-5; d_gene: -; abundance: few; j_gene: TRBJ1-4; CDR3aa: CASSLGGQFNEKLFF; CDR3nt: TGTGCCAGCAGCCTGGGGGGTCAGTTTAATGAAAAACTGTTTTTT
v_gene: TRBV13; d_gene: TRBD1; abundance: -; j_gene: TRBJ1-1; CDR3aa: CASSSGGISTEAFF; CDR3nt: TGTGCCAGCAGCTCAGGGGGTATATCCACTGAAGCTTTCTTT
v_gene: TRBV5-1; d_gene: -; abundance: -; j_gene: TRBJ2-7; CDR3aa: CASSPGQRLHYEQYF; CDR3nt: TGCGCCAGCAGCCCCGGACAGAGATTACACTACGAGCAGTACTTC